This passage covers 12 T cell receptor beta chains from one sample sequenced in a study of spatial heterogeneity in lung cancer. As to time point: sample taken at primary tumor resection. TCRdb redid the calling of the 5' RACE reads with MiXCR, one entry per CDR3 protein. Among fewer than 7,000 distinct CDR3 sequences listed, 7.5% to 9% were seen once. The input for sequencing was normal lung tissue next to the tumor, taken at surgery. The receptors stem from a female donor with early-stage non-small cell lung cancer.

By share, this clonotype counts as medium-sized. The chain employs TRBV5-1 and TRBJ1-6; 7 bases line up with TRBD1. The CDR3 sequence is 15 residues long. V was pared by 4 bases and J by 14 bases, with 15 bases of the junction left unmatched. Germline-derived CDR1 and CDR2 are SGHRS and YFSETQ. The DNA of the CDR3 is TGCGCCAGCAGCCGGGACAGCGGATTGCCTGGGGCCCTCCACTTT. Amino acid sequence: CASSRDSGLPGALHF.

By proportion, this clonotype is medium-sized. The J gene is TRBJ1-2, the V gene TRBV20-1; D unclear. Germline-derived CDR1 and CDR2 are DFQATT and SNEGSKA (reference sequence). The CDR3 spans 14 residues. V was shortened by 0 bases and J by 6 bases, with 14 bases between the two germline ends. The CDR3 DNA sequence: TGCAGTGCTAGAGATATCCGAGGGATTGATGGCTACACCTTC. Translated: CSARDIRGIDGYTF.

This clonotype is medium-sized (0.01 to 0.1%) in the sample. V gene TRBV6-1 combines with J gene TRBJ2-3, with 8 bases matching TRBD1. V gave up 3 bases and J gave up 1 base; unmatched junction bases: 0. Germline CDR1 and CDR2: MNHNS and SASEGT. The CDR3 totals 14 residues. This chain's CDR3 is CASSDRGRTDTQYF. The DNA for the CDR3 is TGTGCCAGCAGTGACAGGGGGCGCACAGATACGCAGTATTTT.

This clonotype qualifies as medium-sized. This chain joins TRBV28 and TRBJ2-5, with D possibly being TRBD1 or TRBD2 (6 bases each). This CDR3 is built from 14 residues. Germline CDR1 MDHEN, CDR2 SYDVKM. V was cut by 6 bases and J by 1 base, with 12 bases left in between. The CDR3 nucleotides read TGTGCCAGCAGGGGGGGCGGCAGCCAAGAGACCCAGTACTTC. Translated, it gives CASRGGGSQETQYF. Using reference TRBV28 and TRBJ2-5 for the parts outside the CDR3, the full variable domain is DVKVTQSSRYLVKRTGEKVFLECVQDMDHENMFWYRQDPGLGLRLIYFSYDVKMKEKGDIPEGYSVSREKKERFSLILESASTNQTSMYLCASRGGGSQETQYFGPGTRLLVL.

Ten or more counts support this clonotype. The rearrangement joins TRBV13 to TRBJ2-3; D is perhaps TRBD1 or TRBD2 (7 bases each). This CDR3 contains 15 residues. In germline, CDR1 is PRHDT, CDR2 FYEKMQ (reference sequence). The V and J ends lost 4 bases and 5 bases respectively, with 16 bases between them. The CDR3 loop is CASSSLRGGGDTQYF. The DNA for the CDR3 is TGTGCCAGCAGCTCTCTCAGGGGGGGTGGAGATACGCAGTATTTT.

The chain employs TRBV14 and TRBJ2-7; D assignment may be TRBD1 or TRBD2 (5 bases each). This CDR3 region has 14 residues. Germline V CDR1 and CDR2: SGHDN, FVKESK. V lost 1 base and J lost 2, with 9 bases in between. The CDR3 sequence: CASSQAPGPYEQYF. CDR3 nucleotides: TGTGCCAGCAGCCAAGCCCCGGGACCCTACGAGCAGTACTTC.

This sequence joins TRBV5-5 and TRBJ2-2; maybe TRBD1 (5 bases). V lost 0 bases and J 0 bases, leaving 15 bases between the germline ends. Looked up from germline, CDR1 is SGHKS and CDR2 is YYEKEE (reference sequence). This CDR3 has 18 residues. CDR3 in DNA: TGTGCCAGCAGCTTGGAATTCTCAGGGCTCGCGAACACCGGGGAGCTGTTTTTT. Translated, it gives CASSLEFSGLANTGELFF.

This clonotype qualifies as medium-sized. The chain uses TRBV27 and TRBJ1-2; TRBD1 aligns across 8 bases. The CDR3 covers 12 residues. V shed 8 bases and J 3 bases; nucleotides not matched to a gene: 2. Germline assignment: CDR1 MNHEY and CDR2 SMNVEV (reference sequence). The CDR3 nucleotides are TGTGCCAGCTACAGGGGGGACTATGGCTACACCTTC. Translated: CASYRGDYGYTF.

By share of the sample, this clonotype is medium-sized. The chain employs TRBV7-9 and TRBJ2-3, with D possibly matching TRBD2 (5 bases). Germline V lookup: CDR1 SEHNR, CDR2 FQNEAQ (reference sequence). The V end lost 0 bases, the J end lost 1 base, and 11 bases lay between the germline ends. This CDR3 has 16 amino acids. CDR3 in amino acids: CASSLAGRERTDTQYF. The CDR3 DNA is TGTGCCAGCAGCTTAGCGGGGAGAGAGCGCACAGATACGCAGTATTTT.

In regard to this clonotype: One base away lies a much larger clone, so this may be a sequencing read error. The chain employs TRBV7-3 and TRBJ2-6, with D possibly TRBD1 on 6 matching bases. CDR3 size: 16 residues. Germline CDR1 is SGHTA and CDR2 is FQGTGA. The CDR3 reads CASSLASGAGANILTF. CDR3 in DNA: TGTGCCAGCAGCTTAGCTTCAGGGGCTGGGGCCAACATCCTGACTTTC.

This clonotype is medium-sized by share. The V gene is TRBV12-3 or TRBV12-4, the J gene TRBJ2-4, with D possibly being TRBD1 (7 bases). This CDR3 region has 15 residues. The V gene lost 6 bases and the J gene lost 7 bases, with 19 bases spanning the gap. CDR3 sequence reads: CASRSQEGALNIQYF. CDR3 coding DNA: TGTGCCAGCAGGTCACAGGAGGGGGCATTGAACATTCAGTACTTC.

This clonotype ranks as medium-sized. The genes are TRBV4-3 and TRBJ1-2; TRBD1 aligns across 7 bases. Germline CDR1 LGHNA, CDR2 YSLEER. The CDR3 sequence is 19 residues long. Unmatched junction bases numbered 25, after V lost 4 bases and J lost 8 bases. CDR3 nucleotide sequence: TGCGCCAGCAGCCCTGCCTCCGGGGGGACAGCCTCACCTGGGAAGGGCTACACCTTC. Its protein product is CASSPASGGTASPGKGYTF.